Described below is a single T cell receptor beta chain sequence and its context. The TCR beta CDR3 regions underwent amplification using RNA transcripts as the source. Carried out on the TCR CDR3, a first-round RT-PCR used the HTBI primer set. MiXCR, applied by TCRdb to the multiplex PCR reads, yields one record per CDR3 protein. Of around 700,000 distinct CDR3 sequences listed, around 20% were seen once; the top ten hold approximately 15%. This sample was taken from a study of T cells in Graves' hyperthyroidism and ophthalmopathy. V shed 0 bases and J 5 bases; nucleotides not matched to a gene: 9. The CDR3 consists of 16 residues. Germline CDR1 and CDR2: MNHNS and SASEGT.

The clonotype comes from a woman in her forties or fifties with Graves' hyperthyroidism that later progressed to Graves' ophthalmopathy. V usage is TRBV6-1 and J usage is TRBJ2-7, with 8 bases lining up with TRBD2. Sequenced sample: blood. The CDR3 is CASSEAAWTSRDEQYF. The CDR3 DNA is TGTGCCAGCAGTGAAGCCGCGTGGACTAGCCGCGACGAGCAGTACTTC.